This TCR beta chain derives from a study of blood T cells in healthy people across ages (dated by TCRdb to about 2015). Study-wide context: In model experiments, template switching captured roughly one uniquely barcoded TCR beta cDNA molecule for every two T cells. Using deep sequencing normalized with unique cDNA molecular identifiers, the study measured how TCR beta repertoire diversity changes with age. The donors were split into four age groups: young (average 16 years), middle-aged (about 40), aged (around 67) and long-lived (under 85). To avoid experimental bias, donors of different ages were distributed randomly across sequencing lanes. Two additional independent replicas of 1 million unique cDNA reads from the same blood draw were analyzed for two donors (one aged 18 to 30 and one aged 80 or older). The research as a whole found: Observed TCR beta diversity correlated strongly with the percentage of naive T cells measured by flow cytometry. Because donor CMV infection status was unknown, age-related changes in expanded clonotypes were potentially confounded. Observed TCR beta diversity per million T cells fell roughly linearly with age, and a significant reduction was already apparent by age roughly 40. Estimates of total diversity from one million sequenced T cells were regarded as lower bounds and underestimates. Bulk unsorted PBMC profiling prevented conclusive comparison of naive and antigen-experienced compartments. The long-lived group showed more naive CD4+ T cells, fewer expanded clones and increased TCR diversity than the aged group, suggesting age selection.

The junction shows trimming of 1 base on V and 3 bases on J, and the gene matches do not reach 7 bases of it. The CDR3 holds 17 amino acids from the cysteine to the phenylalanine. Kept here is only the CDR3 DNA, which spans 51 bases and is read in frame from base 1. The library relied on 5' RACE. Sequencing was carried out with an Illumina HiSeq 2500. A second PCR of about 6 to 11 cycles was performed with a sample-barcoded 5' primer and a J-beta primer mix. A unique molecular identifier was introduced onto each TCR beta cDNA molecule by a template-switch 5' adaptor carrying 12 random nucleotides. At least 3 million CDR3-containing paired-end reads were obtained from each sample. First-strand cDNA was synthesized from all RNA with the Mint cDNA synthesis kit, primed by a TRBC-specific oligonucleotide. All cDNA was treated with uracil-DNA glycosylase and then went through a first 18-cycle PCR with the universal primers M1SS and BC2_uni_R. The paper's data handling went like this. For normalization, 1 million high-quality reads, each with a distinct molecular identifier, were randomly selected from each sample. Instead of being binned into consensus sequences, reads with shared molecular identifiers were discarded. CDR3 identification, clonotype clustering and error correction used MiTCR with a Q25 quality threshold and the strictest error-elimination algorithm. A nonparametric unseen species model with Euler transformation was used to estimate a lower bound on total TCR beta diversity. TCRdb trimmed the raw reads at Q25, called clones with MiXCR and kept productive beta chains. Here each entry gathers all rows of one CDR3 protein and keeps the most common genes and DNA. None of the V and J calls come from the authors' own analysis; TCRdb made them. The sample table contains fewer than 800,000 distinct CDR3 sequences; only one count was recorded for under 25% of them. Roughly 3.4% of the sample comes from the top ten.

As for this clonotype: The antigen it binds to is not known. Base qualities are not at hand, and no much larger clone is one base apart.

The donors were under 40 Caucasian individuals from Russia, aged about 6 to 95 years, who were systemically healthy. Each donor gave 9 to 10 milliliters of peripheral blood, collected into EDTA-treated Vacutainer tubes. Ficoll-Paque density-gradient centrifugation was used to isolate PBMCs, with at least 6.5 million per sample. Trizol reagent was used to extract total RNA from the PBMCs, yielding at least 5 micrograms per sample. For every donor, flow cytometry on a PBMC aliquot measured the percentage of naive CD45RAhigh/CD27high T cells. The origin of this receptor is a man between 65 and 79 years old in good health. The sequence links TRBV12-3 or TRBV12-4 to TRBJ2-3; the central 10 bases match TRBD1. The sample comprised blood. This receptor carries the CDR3 CASSLVRGQGTTDTQYF. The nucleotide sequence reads TGTGCCAGCAGTTTAGTGCGGGGACAGGGGACAACAGATACGCAGTATTTT.